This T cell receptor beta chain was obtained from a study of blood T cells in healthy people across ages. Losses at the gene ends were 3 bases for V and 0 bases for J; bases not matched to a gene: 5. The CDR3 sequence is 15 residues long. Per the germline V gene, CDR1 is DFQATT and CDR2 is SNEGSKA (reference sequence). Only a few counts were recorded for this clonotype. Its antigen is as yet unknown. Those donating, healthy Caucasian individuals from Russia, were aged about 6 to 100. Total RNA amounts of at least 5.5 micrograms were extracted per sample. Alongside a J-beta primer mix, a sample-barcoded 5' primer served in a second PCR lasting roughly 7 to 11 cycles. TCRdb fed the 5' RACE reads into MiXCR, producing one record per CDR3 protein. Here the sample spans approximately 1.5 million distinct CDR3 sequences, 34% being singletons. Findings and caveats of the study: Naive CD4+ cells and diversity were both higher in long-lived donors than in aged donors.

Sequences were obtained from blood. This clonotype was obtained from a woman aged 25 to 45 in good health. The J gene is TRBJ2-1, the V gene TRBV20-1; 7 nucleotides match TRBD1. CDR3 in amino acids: CSASSTGVSYNEQFF. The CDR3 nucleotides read TGCAGTGCTAGCAGTACAGGGGTCTCCTACAATGAGCAGTTCTTC.